This TCR beta chain was documented in a study of CD8 T cells in ankylosing spondylitis. Study-level findings and limits: In ankylosing spondylitis blood, a motif of eight highly homologous TCR beta variants appeared characteristic. There were earlier reports of some motif variants in reactive arthritis synovial fluid and blood. Matched synovial fluid from ankylosing spondylitis patients was reported to be enriched for disease-linked clones.

This clonotype has a handful of counts. The antigen is undetermined. It was by quantitative 5'-RACE with molecular barcodes that TCR beta libraries were made. MiXCR, applied by TCRdb to the 5' RACE reads, yields one record per CDR3 protein. The sample holds about 450,000 distinct CDR3 sequences, about 25% seen once. V was clipped by 2 bases and J by 9 bases; unmatched bases: 13. This CDR3 is built from 15 residues. In germline, CDR1 is DFQATT, CDR2 SNEGSKA (reference sequence). This rearrangement joins TRBV20-1 to TRBJ2-1; 7 bases line up with TRBD2. Sequencing was performed on blood, either unsorted or a sorted T cell fraction (not recorded which). The receptor's source is a male donor with ankylosing spondylitis. Here the CDR3 DNA reads TGCAGTGCTAGAAACTTCGCGGGAGTGGGAAGTGAGCAGTTCTTC. Residues: CSARNFAGVGSEQFF.